This is a list of T cell receptor beta chains from one sample in a study of vaccination effects on CD4 cells after COVID-19. These receptors' antigens are unknown. Some clones are missing from TCRdb's copy, which holds only in-frame ones; the method was immunoSEQ multiplex PCR. This table holds roughly 20,000 clones, around 70% found once. Source: CD4+ T cells from PBMCs cultured with HCoV-NL63 spike peptides, taken before COVID-19 vaccination. The receptors shown here come from a human donor who received a COVID-19 vaccine. Both conserved end residues are part of each CDR3. The order of the fields is J gene, V gene, clone size, D gene, CDR3 DNA, CDR3 protein. D genes are given only for firm matches. A row's size may be missing; if present it is once, few, many or a size class.

TRBJ2-1 | TRBV19 | NA | TRBD2 | TGTGCCAGTAGTTCTAGCGGGAATTTGTTGGTCAGCGAGCAGTTCTTC | CASSSSGNLLVSEQFF
TRBJ1-4 | TRBV6-5 | NA | NA | TGTGCCAGCAGGGGGCAGGGACGAACTAATGAAAAACTGTTTTTT | CASRGQGRTNEKLFF
TRBJ1-2 | TRBV9 | NA | NA | TGTGCCAGCAGCGTAGAATCGGGAGGAGGCTACACCTTC | CASSVESGGGYTF
TRBJ2-1 | TRBV18 | NA | TRBD1 | TGTGCCAGCTCATTTGACAGGGTCGAGCAGTTCTTC | CASSFDRVEQFF
TRBJ2-7 | TRBV5-6 | NA | TRBD1 | TGTGCCAGCAGCATAGGACAGGGACCCTACGAGCAGTACTTC | CASSIGQGPYEQYF
TRBJ1-2 | TRBV4-3 | few | NA | TGCGCCAGCAGCCAAGCTCCTCGGTCAGTAGCTAACTATGGCTACACCTTC | CASSQAPRSVANYGYTF
TRBJ2-6 | TRBV7-5 | NA | NA | TGTGCCAGAAGCGCGGGCGGAGGGGTAGGGGCCAACGTCCTGACTTTC | CARSAGGGVGANVLTF
TRBJ1-4 | TRBV2 | once | TRBD1 | TGTGCCAGCAGTTCACAGGGGGCAACTAATGAAAAACTGTTTTTT | CASSSQGATNEKLFF
TRBJ2-2 | TRBV2 | few | NA | TGTGCCAGAGGGACCCGCGAGAACACCGGGGAGCTGTTTTTT | CARGTRENTGELFF
TRBJ2-7 | TRBV3-1/TRBV3-2 | NA | TRBD1 | TGTGCCAGCAGCCGTATGGACAGGTCCTACGAGCAGTACTTC | CASSRMDRSYEQYF
TRBJ2-3 | TRBV20-1 | many | TRBD2 | TGCAGTGCTAGTTCCGCGGGGGGGACAGATACGCAGTATTTT | CSASSAGGTDTQYF